This T cell receptor beta chain came from a study of blood T cell repertoires in COVID-19. This clone was counted only a few times. Measured with immunoSEQ multiplex PCR; TCRdb has only the in-frame clones, and not every one. Of under 250,000 clones in the sample, roughly 85% are singletons; the top ten hold about 5.1%. Deletions cut 8 bases from V and 5 bases from J, with 15 bases between. Germline V gene data show CDR1 as LGHDT and CDR2 as YNNKEL (reference sequence). This CDR3 has 13 residues. The Seattle patients joined while their infection was active and were tracked longitudinally afterward. This clonotype was obtained from a man aged 45 to 65 with COVID-19, enrolled during active disease. Material: peripheral blood. The chain employs TRBV3-1 (or the pseudogene TRBV3-2) and TRBJ2-5; D is possibly TRBD2 (7 bases). The CDR3 here is CASSVGGRETQYF. For the CDR3, the DNA is TGTGCCAGCTCAGTGGGGGGGCGGGAGACCCAGTACTTC.